This T cell receptor (beta chain) is drawn from a study of Graves' ophthalmopathy and Graves' hyperthyroidism. The CDR3 runs 20 residues. Germline V gene data show CDR1 as PRHDT and CDR2 as FYEKMQ (reference sequence). V dropped 4 bases and J dropped 2; count of bases not matched to a gene: 10. Patients were left out if they had other autoimmune diseases, uncontrolled infections, pregnancy or lactation. The source of the PBMCs was less than 12 ml of fresh peripheral blood. This clonotype was detected many times. RNA transcripts served as template for amplifying TCR beta CDR3 sequences. First-round RT-PCR relied on HTBI primers, and a second-round multiplex PCR came next. Via MiXCR, TCRdb re-called the multiplex PCR reads, giving one row per CDR3 protein. Here the sample spans 300,000 to 400,000 distinct CDR3 sequences, about a sixth being singletons.

Sequencing input: peripheral blood. This chain connects TRBV13 to TRBJ2-6; 14 bases line up with TRBD2. This receptor was taken from an adult woman with stable Graves' hyperthyroidism. The CDR3 here is CASSWEFGTSGSTGANVLTF. The CDR3 DNA sequence: TGTGCCAGCAGCTGGGAGTTTGGGACTAGCGGGAGTACTGGGGCCAACGTCCTGACTTTC.